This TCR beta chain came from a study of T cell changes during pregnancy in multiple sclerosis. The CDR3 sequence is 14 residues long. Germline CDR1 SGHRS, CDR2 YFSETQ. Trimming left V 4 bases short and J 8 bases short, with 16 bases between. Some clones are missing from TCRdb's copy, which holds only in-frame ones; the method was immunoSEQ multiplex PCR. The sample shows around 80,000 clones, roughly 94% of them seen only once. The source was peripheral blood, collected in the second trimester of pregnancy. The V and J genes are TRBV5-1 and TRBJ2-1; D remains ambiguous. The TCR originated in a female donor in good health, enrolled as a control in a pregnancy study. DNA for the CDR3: TGCGCCAGCAGCCCGTTCCCGGAGTCCGATGAGCAGTTCTTC. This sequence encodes CASSPFPESDEQFF.